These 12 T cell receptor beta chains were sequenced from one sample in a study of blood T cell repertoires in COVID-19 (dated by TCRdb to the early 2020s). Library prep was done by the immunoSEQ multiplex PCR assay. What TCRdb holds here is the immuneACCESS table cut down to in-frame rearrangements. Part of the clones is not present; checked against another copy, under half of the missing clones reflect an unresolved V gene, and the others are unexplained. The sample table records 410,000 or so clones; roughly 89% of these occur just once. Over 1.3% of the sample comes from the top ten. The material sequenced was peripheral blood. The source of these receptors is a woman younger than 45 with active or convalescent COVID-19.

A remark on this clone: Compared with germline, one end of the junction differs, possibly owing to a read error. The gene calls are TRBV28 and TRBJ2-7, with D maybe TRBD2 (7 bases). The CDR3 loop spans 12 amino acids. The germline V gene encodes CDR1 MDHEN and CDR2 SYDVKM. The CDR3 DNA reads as TGTGCCAGCAGTAGCGGGACACTAGGTGGGGACTTC. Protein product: CASSSGTLGGDF.

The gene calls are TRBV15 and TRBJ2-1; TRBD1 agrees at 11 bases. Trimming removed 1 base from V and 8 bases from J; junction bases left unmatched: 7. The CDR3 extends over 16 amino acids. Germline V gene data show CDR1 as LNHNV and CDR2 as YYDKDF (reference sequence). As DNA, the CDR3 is TGTGCCACCAGCAGAGGACCGGGACAGGGGGTCGATGAGCAGTTCTTC. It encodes CATSRGPGQGVDEQFF.

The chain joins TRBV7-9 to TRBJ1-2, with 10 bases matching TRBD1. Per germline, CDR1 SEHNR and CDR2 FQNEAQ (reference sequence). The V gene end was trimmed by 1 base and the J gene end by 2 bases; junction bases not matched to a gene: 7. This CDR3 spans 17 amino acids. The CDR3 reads CASSLVCGDRGNYGYTF. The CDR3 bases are TGTGCCAGCAGCTTAGTCTGTGGGGACAGGGGCAACTATGGCTACACCTTC.

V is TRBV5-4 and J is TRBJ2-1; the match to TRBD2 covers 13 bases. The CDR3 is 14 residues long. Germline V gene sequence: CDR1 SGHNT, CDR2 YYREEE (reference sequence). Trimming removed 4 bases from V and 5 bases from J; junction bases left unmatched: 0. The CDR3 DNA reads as TGTGCCAGCAGCGGGACTAGCGGGAACAATGAGCAGTTCTTC. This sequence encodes CASSGTSGNNEQFF.

The CDR3 nucleotides read TGTGCCAGCAGTTTATTGGGGGGACAGAGGAATAATGAAAAACTGTTTTTT. This codes for CASSLLGGQRNNEKLFF. The chain links TRBV28 to TRBJ1-4; TRBD1 agrees at 7 bases. The CDR3 runs to 17 residues. Germline CDR1 reads MDHEN; CDR2 reads SYDVKM. Losses at the gene ends were 1 base for V and 4 bases for J; bases not matched to a gene: 9.

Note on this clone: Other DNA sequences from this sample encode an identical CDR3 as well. Here the CDR3 reads CASSPGTAYNSPLHF. CDR3 DNA sequence: TGTGCCAGCAGCCCAGGGACAGCCTATAATTCACCCCTCCACTTT. The chain employs TRBV27 and TRBJ1-6, with 7 bases aligning to TRBD1. Per germline, CDR1 MNHEY and CDR2 SMNVEV (reference sequence). The CDR3 sequence is 15 residues long. V was clipped by 6 bases and J by 2 bases; unmatched bases: 4.

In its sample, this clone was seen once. In DNA form, the CDR3 reads TGCGCCAGCAGCCAAGGGGCGATAATAAGAAGAGGGATCTCTGGAAACACCATATATTTT. This encodes CASSQGAIIRRGISGNTIYF. The chain uses TRBV4-1 and TRBJ1-3; D is ambiguous. This CDR3 is built from 20 residues. V lost 1 base and J 0 bases, leaving 22 bases between the germline ends. Germline V gives CDR1 MGHRA, CDR2 YSYEKL.

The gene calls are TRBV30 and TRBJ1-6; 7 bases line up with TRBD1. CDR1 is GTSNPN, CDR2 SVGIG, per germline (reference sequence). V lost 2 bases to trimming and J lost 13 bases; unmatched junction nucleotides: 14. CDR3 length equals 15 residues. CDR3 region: CAWSPAGTEIKPLHF. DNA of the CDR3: TGTGCCTGGAGTCCCGCCGGGACAGAAATTAAGCCCCTCCACTTT. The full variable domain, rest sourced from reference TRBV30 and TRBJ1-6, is SQTIHQWPATLVQPVGSPLSLECTVEGTSNPNLYWYRQAAGRGLQLLFYSVGIGQISSEVPQNLSASRPQDRQFILSSKKLLLSDSGFYLCAWSPAGTEIKPLHFGNGTRLTVT.

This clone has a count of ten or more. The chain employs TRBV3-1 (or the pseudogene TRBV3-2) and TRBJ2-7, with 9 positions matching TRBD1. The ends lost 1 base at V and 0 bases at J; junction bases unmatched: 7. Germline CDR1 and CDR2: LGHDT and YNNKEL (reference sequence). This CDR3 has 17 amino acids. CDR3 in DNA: TGTGCCAGCAGCCAAGTAATCGGACAGGGGTACTCCTACGAGCAGTACTTC. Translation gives CASSQVIGQGYSYEQYF.

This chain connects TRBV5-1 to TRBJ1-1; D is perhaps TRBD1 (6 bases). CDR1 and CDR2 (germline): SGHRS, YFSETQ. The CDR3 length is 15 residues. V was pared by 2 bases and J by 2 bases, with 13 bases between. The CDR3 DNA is TGCGCCAGCAGCTTAACACCCAGGGGCAACACTGAAGCTTTCTTT. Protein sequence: CASSLTPRGNTEAFF.

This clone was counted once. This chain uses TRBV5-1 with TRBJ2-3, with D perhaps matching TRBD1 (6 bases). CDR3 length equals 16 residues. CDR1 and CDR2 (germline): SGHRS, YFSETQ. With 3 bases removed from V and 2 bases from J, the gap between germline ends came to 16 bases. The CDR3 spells CASSWMTGEITDTQYF. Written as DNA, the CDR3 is TGCGCCAGCAGCTGGATGACAGGAGAAATCACAGATACGCAGTATTTT.

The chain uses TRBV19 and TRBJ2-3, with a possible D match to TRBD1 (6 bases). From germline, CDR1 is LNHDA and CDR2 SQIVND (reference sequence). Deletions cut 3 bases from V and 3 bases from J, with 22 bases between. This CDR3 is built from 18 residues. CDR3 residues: CASSIPTQRGTLTDTQYF. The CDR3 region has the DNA TGTGCCAGTAGTATTCCGACCCAGAGGGGGACCTTGACAGATACGCAGTATTTT.